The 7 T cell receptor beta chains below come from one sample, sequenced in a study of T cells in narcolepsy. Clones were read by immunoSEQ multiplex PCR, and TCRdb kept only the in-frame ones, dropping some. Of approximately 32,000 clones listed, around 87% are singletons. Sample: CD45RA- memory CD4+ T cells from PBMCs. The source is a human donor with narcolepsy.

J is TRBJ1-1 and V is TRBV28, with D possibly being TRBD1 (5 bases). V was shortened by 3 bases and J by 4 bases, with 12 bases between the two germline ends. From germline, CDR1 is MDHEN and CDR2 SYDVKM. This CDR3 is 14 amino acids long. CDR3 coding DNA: TGTGCCAGCAGTTTCGGGGGATCAATCACTGAAGCTTTCTTT. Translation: CASSFGGSITEAFF.

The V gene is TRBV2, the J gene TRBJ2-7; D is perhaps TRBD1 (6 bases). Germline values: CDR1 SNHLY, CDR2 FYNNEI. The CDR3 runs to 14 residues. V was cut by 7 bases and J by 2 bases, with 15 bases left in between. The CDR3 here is CASIQQGRTYEQYF. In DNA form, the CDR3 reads TGTGCCAGCATCCAACAGGGTCGGACCTACGAGCAGTACTTC.

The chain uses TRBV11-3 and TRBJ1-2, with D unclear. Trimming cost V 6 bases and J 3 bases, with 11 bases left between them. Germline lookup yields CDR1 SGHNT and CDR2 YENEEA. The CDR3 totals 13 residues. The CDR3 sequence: CASSSGRDYGYTF. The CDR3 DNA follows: TGTGCCAGCAGTTCGGGGAGGGACTATGGCTACACCTTC.

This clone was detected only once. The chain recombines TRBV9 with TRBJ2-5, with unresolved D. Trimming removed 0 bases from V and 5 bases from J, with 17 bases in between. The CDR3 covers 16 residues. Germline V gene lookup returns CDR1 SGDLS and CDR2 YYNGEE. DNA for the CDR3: TGTGCCAGCAGCGTAGGATTAGCCAACTCCGGGGAGACCCAGTACTTC. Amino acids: CASSVGLANSGETQYF.

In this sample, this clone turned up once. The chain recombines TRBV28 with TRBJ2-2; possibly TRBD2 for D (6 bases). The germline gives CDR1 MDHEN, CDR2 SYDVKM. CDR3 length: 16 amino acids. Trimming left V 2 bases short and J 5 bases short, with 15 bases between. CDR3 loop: CASSLIWDGRTGELFF. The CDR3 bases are TGTGCCAGCAGTTTAATCTGGGACGGGAGAACCGGGGAGCTGTTTTTT.

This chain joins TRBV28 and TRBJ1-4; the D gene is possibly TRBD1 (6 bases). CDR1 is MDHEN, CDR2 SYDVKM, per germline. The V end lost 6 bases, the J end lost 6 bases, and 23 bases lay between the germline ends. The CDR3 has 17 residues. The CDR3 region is CASSTVGGGRRDEKLFF. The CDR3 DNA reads TGTGCCAGCAGCACCGTGGGAGGGGGAAGAAGGGATGAAAAACTGTTTTTT.

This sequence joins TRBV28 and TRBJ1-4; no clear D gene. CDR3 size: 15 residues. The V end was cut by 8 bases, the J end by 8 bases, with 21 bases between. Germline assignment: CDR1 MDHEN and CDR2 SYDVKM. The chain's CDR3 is CASRQDGSSGEKLFF. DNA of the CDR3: TGTGCCAGCCGACAAGACGGATCCTCGGGCGAAAAACTGTTTTTT.